These 14 T cell receptor beta chains came from one sample sequenced in a study of blood T cell repertoires in COVID-19. Assay used: immunoSEQ multiplex PCR; TCRdb lists only in-frame clones, some missing. Altogether roughly 70,000 clones are present, 80% to 90% being singletons, with the ten largest covering approximately 29%. Specimen: peripheral blood. The receptor set was obtained from a woman at least 80 years old with active or convalescent COVID-19.

The rearrangement links TRBV18 to TRBJ1-2; 9 bases are shared with TRBD1. The germline V gene encodes CDR1 KGHSH and CDR2 LQKENI. Unmatched junction bases numbered 12, after V lost 2 bases and J lost 8 bases. CDR3 length: 16 amino acids. The DNA for the CDR3 is TGTGCCAGCTCACCAATTGGAACCGGGACAGGGAGCGGCTACACCTTC. Translation gives CASSPIGTGTGSGYTF.

This clone was picked up one time. The chain links TRBV2 to TRBJ1-2, with 8 nucleotides matching TRBD1. The junction had 11 bases not matched to a gene; V was cut back by 7 bases and J by 4 bases. Germline V gene data show CDR1 as SNHLY and CDR2 as FYNNEI. The CDR3 loop spans 15 amino acids. CDR3 in DNA: TGTGCCAGCACGGGCGGACAGGGCTCAACCTATGGCTACACCTTC. This sequence encodes CASTGGQGSTYGYTF. Using reference TRBV2 and TRBJ1-2 for the parts outside the CDR3, the full variable domain is EPEVTQTPSHQVTQMGQEVILRCVPISNHLYFYWYRQILGQKVEFLVSFYNNEISEKSEIFDDQFSVERPDGSNFTLKIRSTKLEDSAMYFCASTGGQGSTYGYTFGSGTRLTVV.

This chain uses TRBV5-1 with TRBJ2-1; D unclear. V was trimmed by 1 base and J by 2 bases, leaving 4 bases between them. This CDR3 is 13 amino acids long. CDR1 is SGHRS, CDR2 YFSETQ, per germline. CDR3 bases: TGCGCCAGCAGCTTGTCGGCCTACAATGAGCAGTTCTTC. Protein: CASSLSAYNEQFF.

The chain recombines TRBV18 with TRBJ2-7; maybe TRBD1 (5 bases). Trimming stripped 2 bases from V and 6 bases from J, with 14 bases between. The CDR3 spans 14 residues. Germline lookup yields CDR1 KGHSH and CDR2 LQKENI. CDR3 sequence: CASSPGQGTSEQYF. In DNA form, the CDR3 reads TGTGCCAGCTCACCAGGCCAGGGTACAAGCGAGCAGTACTTC.

The chain has TRBV12-3 or TRBV12-4 and TRBJ1-3; perhaps TRBD1 as D (5 bases). Trimming cost V 5 bases and J 3 bases, with 8 bases left between them. The CDR3 covers 13 residues. The CDR3, as DNA: TGTGCCAGCAGTCGGACAATTGGAAACACCATATATTTT. This encodes CASSRTIGNTIYF.

This clone came up once. The genes are TRBV19 and TRBJ1-5; weak D call: TRBD1 (5 bases). The germline V and J ends were trimmed by 1 base and 10 bases, with 11 bases remaining between them. Per the germline V gene, CDR1 is LNHDA and CDR2 is SQIVND (reference sequence). The CDR3 totals 13 residues. The CDR3 loop is CASSIVQGGPQHF. The CDR3 DNA reads TGTGCCAGTAGTATAGTTCAGGGTGGTCCCCAGCATTTT.

This chain joins TRBV7-6 and TRBJ2-3, with a weak D call TRBD2 (5 bases). The V end lost 0 bases, the J end lost 2 bases, and 9 bases lay between the germline ends. CDR3 length: 15 amino acids. Germline V lookup: CDR1 SGHVS, CDR2 FNYEAQ. The CDR3 spells CASSLAEAFTDTQYF. The CDR3 DNA sequence: TGTGCCAGCAGCTTAGCGGAGGCCTTCACAGATACGCAGTATTTT.

J is TRBJ1-6 and V is TRBV5-4; maybe TRBD1 (5 bases). From germline, CDR1 is SGHNT and CDR2 YYREEE (reference sequence). V dropped 4 bases and J dropped 8 bases, with 13 bases sitting between them. The length of the CDR3 is 14 residues. Here the CDR3 reads CASSPRTGDSPLHF. In DNA, the CDR3 is TGTGCCAGCAGCCCGCGGACGGGGGATTCACCCCTCCACTTT.

The chain employs TRBV19 and TRBJ2-1; no clear D gene. The germline V gene has CDR1 LNHDA and CDR2 SQIVND (reference sequence). The CDR3 is made up of 13 amino acids. Trimming left V 4 bases short and J 9 bases short, with 13 bases between. CDR3 residues: CASSTTTSGEQFF. The CDR3 nucleotides are TGTGCCAGTAGTACGACAACCAGTGGTGAGCAGTTCTTC.

This sequence joins TRBV30 and TRBJ1-1; 7 bases are shared with TRBD1. CDR1 and CDR2 from the germline V gene are GTSNPN and SVGIG (reference sequence). This CDR3 spans 14 amino acids. With 3 bases clipped from V and 2 bases from J, the junction kept 6 bases outside the gene matches. CDR3 region: CAWRKTGVNTEAFF. The CDR3 nucleotides read TGTGCCTGGAGAAAAACAGGGGTAAACACTGAAGCTTTCTTT.

The chain uses TRBV5-6 and TRBJ1-6; no definite D call. V was cut by 5 bases and J by 0 bases, with 15 bases left in between. The CDR3 consists of 17 residues. Germline V gene sequence: CDR1 SGHDT, CDR2 YYEEEE. As DNA, the CDR3 is TGTGCCAGCAGTTTCGATCAGGCGAGCTCCTATAATTCACCCCTCCACTTT. Encoded protein: CASSFDQASSYNSPLHF. Looking up the rest from reference TRBV5-6 and TRBJ1-6 gives the full variable domain: DAGVTQSPTHLIKTRGQQVTLRCSPKSGHDTVSWYQQALGQGPQFIFQYYEEEERQRGNFPDRFSGHQFPNYSSELNVNALLLGDSALYLCASSFDQASSYNSPLHFGNGTRLTVT.

This chain connects TRBV10-1 to TRBJ1-4, with no clear D. Germline V gene lookup returns CDR1 WNHNN and CDR2 SYGVQD (reference sequence). V shed 0 bases and J shed 3 bases, with 8 bases lying between them. The CDR3 consists of 15 residues. CDR3 nucleotides: TGCGCCAGCAGTGAGTCGCTCCGGGCTAATGAAAAACTGTTTTTT. This sequence encodes CASSESLRANEKLFF.

J is TRBJ1-1 and V is TRBV19; unclear D gene. Germline-derived CDR1 and CDR2 are LNHDA and SQIVND (reference sequence). Trimming took 7 bases from V and 0 from J, leaving 9 bases between them. CDR3 size: 13 residues. In nucleotides, the CDR3 is TGTGCCAGTACCCCGCGGTTGAACACTGAAGCTTTCTTT. This codes for CASTPRLNTEAFF.

The chain employs TRBV27 and TRBJ2-1; 8 nucleotides agree with TRBD1. Unmatched junction bases numbered 6, after V lost 5 bases and J lost 3 bases. This CDR3 has 15 residues. Germline-derived CDR1 and CDR2 are MNHEY and SMNVEV (reference sequence). The CDR3, as DNA: TGTGCCAGCAGTCAACAGGGGGATATCTACAATGAGCAGTTCTTC. It encodes CASSQQGDIYNEQFF.